This TCR beta chain was identified during a study of control samples from healthy donors and cancer patients. The germline gives CDR1 LGHDT, CDR2 YNNKEL (reference sequence). This CDR3 region has 13 residues. Trimming removed 4 bases at V and 5 bases at J, with 11 bases between. Sequenced by immunoSEQ multiplex PCR; TCRdb stores in-frame clones only, minus some. The sample yields some 250,000 clones, roughly 82% seen once. The sequence was obtained from a woman in her sixties with lung cancer. Sequencing was carried out using PBMCs. The rearrangement joins TRBV3-1 (or the pseudogene TRBV3-2) to TRBJ1-2; D remains unclear. The CDR3, as DNA: TGTGCCAGCAGCCCTTTGGGTCTGTATGGCTACACCTTC. It codes for CASSPLGLYGYTF.